Sequencing of this T cell receptor beta chain was carried out in a study of cytomegalovirus exposure and HLA in healthy donors. Overall study results and limits: Cytomegalovirus status was reportedly diagnosed by the classifier with high specificity and sensitivity. Later, an analysis showed that TCR beta chains associated with HLA were more clonally expanded than others that were equally common. Rare TCR sequences dominated, though some public TCRs recurred in many donors. As a later analysis revealed, the rate of TCR association differed by HLA locus, with DRB1 most and HLA-C fewest.

Both 60 Vbeta primers and 13 Jbeta primers went into the PCR. Sequencing used immunoSEQ multiplex PCR; TCRdb keeps in-frame clones, though not all of them. The repertoire holds 100,000 to 150,000 clones, roughly 75% seen once, with less than 6.5% in the top ten. This clone has just a few counts. The antigen is undetermined. Sequenced input: PBMCs. The clonotype originates from a man aged 25 to 40 in good health and CMV-seronegative.

For the CDR3, the DNA is TGCGCCAGCAGCTCCGGAGGCTTTGTCAACACTGAAGCTTTCTTT. Residues: CASSSGGFVNTEAFF. V is TRBV5-1 and J is TRBJ1-1; D unclear. This CDR3 is 15 amino acids long. V was clipped by 3 bases and J by 2 bases, with 14 bases between them. Germline-derived CDR1 and CDR2 are SGHRS and YFSETQ. The full variable domain, in which reference TRBV5-1 and TRBJ1-1 provide the parts outside the CDR3, is KAGVTQTPRYLIKTRGQQVTLSCSPISGHRSVSWYQQTPGQGLQFLFEYFSETQRNKGNFPGRFSGRQFSNSRSEMNVSTLELGDSALYLCASSSGGFVNTEAFFGQGTRLTVV.